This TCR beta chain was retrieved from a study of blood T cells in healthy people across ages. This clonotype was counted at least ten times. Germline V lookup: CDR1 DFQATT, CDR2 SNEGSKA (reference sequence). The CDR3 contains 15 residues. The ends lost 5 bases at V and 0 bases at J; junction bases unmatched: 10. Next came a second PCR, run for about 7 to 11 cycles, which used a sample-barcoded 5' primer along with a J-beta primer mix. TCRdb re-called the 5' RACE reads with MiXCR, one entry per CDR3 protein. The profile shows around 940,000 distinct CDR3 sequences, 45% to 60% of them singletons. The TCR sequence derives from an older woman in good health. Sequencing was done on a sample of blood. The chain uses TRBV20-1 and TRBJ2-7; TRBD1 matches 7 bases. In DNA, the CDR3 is TGCAGTGCTCCGGACAGGTCGGGCGTCTCCTACGAGCAGTACTTC. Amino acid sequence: CSAPDRSGVSYEQYF.